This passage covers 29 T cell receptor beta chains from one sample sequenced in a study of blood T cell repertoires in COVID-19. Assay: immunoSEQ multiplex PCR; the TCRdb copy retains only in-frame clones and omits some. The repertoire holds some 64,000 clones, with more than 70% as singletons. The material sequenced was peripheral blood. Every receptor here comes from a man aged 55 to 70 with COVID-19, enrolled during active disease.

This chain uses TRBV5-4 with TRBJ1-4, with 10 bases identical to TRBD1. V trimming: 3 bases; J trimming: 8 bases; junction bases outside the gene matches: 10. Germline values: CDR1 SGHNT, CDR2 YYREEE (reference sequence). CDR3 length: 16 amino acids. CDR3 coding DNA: TGTGCCAGCAGCTATGGGGCCGGGACAGGGGACGAAAAACTGTTTTTT. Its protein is CASSYGAGTGDEKLFF. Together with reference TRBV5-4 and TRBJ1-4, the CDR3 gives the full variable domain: ETGVTQSPTHLIKTRGQQVTLRCSSQSGHNTVSWYQQALGQGPQFIFQYYREEENGRGNFPPRFSGLQFPNYSSELNVNALELDDSALYLCASSYGAGTGDEKLFFGSGTQLSVL.

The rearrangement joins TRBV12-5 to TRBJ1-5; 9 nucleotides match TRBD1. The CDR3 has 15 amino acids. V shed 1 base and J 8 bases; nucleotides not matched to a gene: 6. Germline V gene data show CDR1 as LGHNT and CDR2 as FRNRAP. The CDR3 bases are TGTGCTAGTGGTTTGGGAACAGGGGGCATAGAGCCCCAGCATTTT. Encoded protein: CASGLGTGGIEPQHF.

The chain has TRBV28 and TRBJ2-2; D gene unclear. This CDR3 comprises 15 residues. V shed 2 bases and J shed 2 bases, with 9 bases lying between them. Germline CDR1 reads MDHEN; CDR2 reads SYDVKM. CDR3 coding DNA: TGTGCCAGCAGTTTAAGCCCGATCAACACCGGGGAGCTGTTTTTT. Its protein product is CASSLSPINTGELFF.

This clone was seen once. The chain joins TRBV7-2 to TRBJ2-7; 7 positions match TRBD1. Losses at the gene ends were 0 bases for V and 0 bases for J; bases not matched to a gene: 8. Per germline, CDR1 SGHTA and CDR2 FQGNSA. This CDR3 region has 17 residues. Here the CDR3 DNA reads TGTGCCAGCAGCTTAGCGTGGGACAGTGTAAGCTCCTACGAGCAGTACTTC. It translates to CASSLAWDSVSSYEQYF.

The CDR3 DNA reads as TGTGCCAGCAGCTTATCTGCGGGGGATGAAGCTTTCTTT. It translates to CASSLSAGDEAFF. The chain combines TRBV7-9 with TRBJ1-1, with a tentative D call TRBD1 (5 bases). The V and J ends lost 2 bases and 7 bases respectively, with 11 bases between them. CDR3 length: 13 amino acids. Germline CDR1 and CDR2: SEHNR and FQNEAQ (reference sequence).

In nucleotides, the CDR3 is TGTGCCAGCAACTCTGAGGGCGGGCCCCAGCATTTT. Encoded protein: CASNSEGGPQHF. The chain is built from TRBV6-6 and TRBJ1-5, with unresolved D. The CDR3 covers 12 residues. Trimming shortened V by 7 bases and J by 9 bases, and 13 bases separated the two germline ends. The germline V gene has CDR1 MNHNY and CDR2 SVGAGI (reference sequence).

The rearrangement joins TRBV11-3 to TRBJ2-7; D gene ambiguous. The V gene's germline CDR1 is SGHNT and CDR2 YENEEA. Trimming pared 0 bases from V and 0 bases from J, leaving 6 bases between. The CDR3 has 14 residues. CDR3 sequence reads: CASSLDRTSYEQYF. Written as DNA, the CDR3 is TGTGCCAGCAGCTTAGATAGAACCTCCTACGAGCAGTACTTC.

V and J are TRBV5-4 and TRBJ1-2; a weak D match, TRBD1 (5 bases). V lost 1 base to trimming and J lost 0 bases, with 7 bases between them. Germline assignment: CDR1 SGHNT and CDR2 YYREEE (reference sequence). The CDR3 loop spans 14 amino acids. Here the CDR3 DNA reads TGTGCCAGCAGCTTGCAGGGTACTAACTATGGCTACACCTTC. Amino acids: CASSLQGTNYGYTF.

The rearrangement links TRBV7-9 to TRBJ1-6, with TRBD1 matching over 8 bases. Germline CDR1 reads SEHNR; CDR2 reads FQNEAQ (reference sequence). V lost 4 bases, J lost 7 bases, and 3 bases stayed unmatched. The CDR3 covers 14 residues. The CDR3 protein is CASSSGTGNSPLHF. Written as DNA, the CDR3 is TGTGCCAGCAGCTCCGGGACAGGAAATTCACCCCTCCACTTT.

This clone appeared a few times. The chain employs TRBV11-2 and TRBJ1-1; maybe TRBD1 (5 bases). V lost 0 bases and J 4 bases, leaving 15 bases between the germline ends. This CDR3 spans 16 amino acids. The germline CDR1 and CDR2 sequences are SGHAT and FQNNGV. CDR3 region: CASSLDSPGGGTEAFF. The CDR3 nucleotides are TGTGCCAGCAGCTTAGATTCTCCTGGGGGAGGCACTGAAGCTTTCTTT. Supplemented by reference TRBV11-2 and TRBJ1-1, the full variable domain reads EAGVAQSPRYKIIEKRQSVAFWCNPISGHATLYWYQQILGQGPKLLIQFQNNGVVDDSQLPKDRFSAERLKGVDSTLKIQPAKLEDSAVYLCASSLDSPGGGTEAFFGQGTRLTVV.

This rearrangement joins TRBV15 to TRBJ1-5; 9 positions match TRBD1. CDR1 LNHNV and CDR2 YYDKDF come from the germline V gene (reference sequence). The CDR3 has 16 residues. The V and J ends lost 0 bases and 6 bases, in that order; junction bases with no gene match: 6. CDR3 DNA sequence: TGTGCCACCAGCAGAGACCGGACAGGGGTTATTCAGCCCCAGCATTTT. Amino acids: CATSRDRTGVIQPQHF.

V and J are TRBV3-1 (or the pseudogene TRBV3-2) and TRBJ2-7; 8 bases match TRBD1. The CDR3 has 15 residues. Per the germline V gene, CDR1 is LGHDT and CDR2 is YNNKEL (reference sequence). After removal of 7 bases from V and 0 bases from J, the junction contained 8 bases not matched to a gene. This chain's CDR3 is CASTLGQGFSYEQYF. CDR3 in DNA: TGTGCCAGCACCCTCGGACAGGGCTTCTCCTACGAGCAGTACTTC.

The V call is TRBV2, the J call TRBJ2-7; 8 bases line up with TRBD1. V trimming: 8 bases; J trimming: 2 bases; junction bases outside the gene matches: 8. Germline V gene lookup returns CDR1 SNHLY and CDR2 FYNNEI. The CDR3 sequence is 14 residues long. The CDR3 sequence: CASATGTGAYEQYF. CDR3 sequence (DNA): TGTGCCAGCGCAACCGGGACAGGAGCCTACGAGCAGTACTTC.

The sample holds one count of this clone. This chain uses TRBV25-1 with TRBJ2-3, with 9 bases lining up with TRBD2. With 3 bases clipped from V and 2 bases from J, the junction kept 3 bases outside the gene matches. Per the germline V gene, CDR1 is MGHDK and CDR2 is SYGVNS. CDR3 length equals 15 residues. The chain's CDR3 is CASSETSGDTDTQYF. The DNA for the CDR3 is TGTGCCAGCAGTGAGACTAGCGGAGACACAGATACGCAGTATTTT.

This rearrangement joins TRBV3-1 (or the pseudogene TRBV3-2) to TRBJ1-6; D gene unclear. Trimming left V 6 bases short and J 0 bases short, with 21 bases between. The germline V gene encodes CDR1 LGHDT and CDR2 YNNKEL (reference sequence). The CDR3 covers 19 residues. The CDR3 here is CASSRSGLMRSSYNSPLHF. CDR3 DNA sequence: TGTGCCAGCAGTCGATCTGGACTTATGAGGTCCTCCTATAATTCACCCCTCCACTTT.

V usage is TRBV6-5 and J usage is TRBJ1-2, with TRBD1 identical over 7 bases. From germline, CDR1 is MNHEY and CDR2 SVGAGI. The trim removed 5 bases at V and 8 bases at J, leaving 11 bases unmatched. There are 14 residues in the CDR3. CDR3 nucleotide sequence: TGTGCCAGCAGTCCTGAGCGACAGGGACGGGGCTACACCTTC. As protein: CASSPERQGRGYTF.

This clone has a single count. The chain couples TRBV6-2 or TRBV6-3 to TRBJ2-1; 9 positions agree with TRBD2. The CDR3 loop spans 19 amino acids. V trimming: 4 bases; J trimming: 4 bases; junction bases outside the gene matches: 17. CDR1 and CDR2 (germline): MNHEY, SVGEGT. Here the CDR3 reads CASSFSGRFGGDLYNEQFF. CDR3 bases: TGTGCCAGCAGTTTTAGCGGGAGATTTGGTGGGGACTTATACAATGAGCAGTTCTTC.

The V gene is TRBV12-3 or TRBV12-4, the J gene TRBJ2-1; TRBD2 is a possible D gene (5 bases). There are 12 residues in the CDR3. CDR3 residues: CASRGSYNEQFF. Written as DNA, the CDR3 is TGTGCTAGCCGGGGATCCTACAATGAGCAGTTCTTC.

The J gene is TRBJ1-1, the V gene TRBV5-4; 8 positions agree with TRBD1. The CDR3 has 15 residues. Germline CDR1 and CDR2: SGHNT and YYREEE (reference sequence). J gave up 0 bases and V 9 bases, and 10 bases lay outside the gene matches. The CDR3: CATKPQQGVNTEAFF. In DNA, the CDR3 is TGTGCCACCAAGCCTCAACAGGGGGTGAACACTGAAGCTTTCTTT. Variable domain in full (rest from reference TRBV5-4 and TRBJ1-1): ETGVTQSPTHLIKTRGQQVTLRCSSQSGHNTVSWYQQALGQGPQFIFQYYREEENGRGNFPPRFSGLQFPNYSSELNVNALELDDSALYLCATKPQQGVNTEAFFGQGTRLTVV.

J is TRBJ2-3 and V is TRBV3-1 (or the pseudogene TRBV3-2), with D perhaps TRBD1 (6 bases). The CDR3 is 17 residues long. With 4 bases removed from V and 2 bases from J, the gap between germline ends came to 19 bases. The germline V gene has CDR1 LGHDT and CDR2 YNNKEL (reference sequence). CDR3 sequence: CASSPGSWQGNTDTQYF. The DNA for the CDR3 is TGTGCCAGCAGCCCCGGTTCTTGGCAGGGGAACACAGATACGCAGTATTTT.

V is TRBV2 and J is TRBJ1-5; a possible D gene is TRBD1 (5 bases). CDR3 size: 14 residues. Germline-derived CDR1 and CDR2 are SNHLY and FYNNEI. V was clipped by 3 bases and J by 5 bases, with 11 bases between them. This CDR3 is CASSDSQGHQPQHF. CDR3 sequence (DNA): TGTGCCAGCAGTGACTCGCAGGGCCATCAGCCCCAGCATTTT.

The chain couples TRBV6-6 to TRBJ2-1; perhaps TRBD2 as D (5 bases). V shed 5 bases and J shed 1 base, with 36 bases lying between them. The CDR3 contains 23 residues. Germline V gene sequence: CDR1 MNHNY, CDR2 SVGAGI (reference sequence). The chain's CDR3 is CASSPPSRDPRIPNQRSYNEQFF. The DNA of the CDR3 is TGTGCCAGCAGTCCTCCTTCTCGGGATCCGAGAATCCCCAACCAAAGGTCCTACAATGAGCAGTTCTTC.

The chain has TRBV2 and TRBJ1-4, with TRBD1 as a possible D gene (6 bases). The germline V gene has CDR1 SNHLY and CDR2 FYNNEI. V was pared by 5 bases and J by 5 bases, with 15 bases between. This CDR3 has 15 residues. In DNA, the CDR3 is TGTGCCAGCAGTTTCCGACAGGACCTAAATGAAAAACTGTTTTTT. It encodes CASSFRQDLNEKLFF.

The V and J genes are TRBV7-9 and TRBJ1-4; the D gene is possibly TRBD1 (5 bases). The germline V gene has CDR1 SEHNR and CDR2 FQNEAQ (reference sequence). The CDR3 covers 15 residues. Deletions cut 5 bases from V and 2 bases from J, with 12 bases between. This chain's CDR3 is CASSPWQGTNEKLFF. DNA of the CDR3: TGTGCCAGCAGCCCCTGGCAGGGCACTAATGAAAAACTGTTTTTT.

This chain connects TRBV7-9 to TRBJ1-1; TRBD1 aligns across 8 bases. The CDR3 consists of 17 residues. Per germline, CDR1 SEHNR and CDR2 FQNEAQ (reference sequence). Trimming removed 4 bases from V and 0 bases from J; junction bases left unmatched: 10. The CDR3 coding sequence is TGTGCCAGCAGCTCCCAGGGCGGCAGGGGGCTGAACACTGAAGCTTTCTTT. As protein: CASSSQGGRGLNTEAFF.

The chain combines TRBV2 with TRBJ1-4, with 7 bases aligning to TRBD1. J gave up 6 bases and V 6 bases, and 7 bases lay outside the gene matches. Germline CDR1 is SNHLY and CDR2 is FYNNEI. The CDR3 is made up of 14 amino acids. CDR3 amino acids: CASSIGTEDEKLFF. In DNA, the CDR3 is TGTGCCAGCAGCATCGGGACAGAGGATGAAAAACTGTTTTTT. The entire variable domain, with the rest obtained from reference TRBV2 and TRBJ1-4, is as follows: EPEVTQTPSHQVTQMGQEVILRCVPISNHLYFYWYRQILGQKVEFLVSFYNNEISEKSEIFDDQFSVERPDGSNFTLKIRSTKLEDSAMYFCASSIGTEDEKLFFGSGTQLSVL.

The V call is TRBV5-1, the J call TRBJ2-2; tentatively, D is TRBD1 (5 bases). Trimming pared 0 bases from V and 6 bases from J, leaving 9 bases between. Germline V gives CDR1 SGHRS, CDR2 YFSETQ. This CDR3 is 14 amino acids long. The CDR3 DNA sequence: TGCGCCAGCAGCTTGGGTCAGGGCTCCGGGGAGCTGTTTTTT. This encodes CASSLGQGSGELFF.

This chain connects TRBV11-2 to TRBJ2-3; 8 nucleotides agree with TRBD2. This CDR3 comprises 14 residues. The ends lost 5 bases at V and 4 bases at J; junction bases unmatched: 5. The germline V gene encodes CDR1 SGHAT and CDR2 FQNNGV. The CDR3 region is CASSLGLAADTQYF. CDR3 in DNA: TGTGCCAGCAGCCTAGGACTAGCAGCAGATACGCAGTATTTT.

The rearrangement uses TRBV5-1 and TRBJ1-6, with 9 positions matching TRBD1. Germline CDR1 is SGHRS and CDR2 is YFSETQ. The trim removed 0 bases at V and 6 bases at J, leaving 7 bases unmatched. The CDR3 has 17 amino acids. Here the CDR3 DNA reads TGCGCCAGCAGCTTGGACGGACAGGGGTACGGTAATTCACCCCTCCACTTT. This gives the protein CASSLDGQGYGNSPLHF.